The entry below gives a single T cell receptor (beta chain) sequence along with its context. Its cognate antigen has yet to be identified. No much larger clone exists at a distance of one base, and base qualities are not known. These data originate in a study of graft-versus-host responses after intestinal transplantation (dated by TCRdb to the early 2020s). As for the study more broadly: Recipients received multivisceral, liver-intestinal, or isolated intestinal transplants. Anti-thymocyte globulin induction was given to all recipients, followed by maintenance tacrolimus and steroids for approximately three years. After intestinal transplantation, graft-versus-host and host-versus-graft alloreactive T cell clones in the graft, circulation and bone marrow were tracked using bulk TCR-beta CDR3 sequencing. To identify alloreactive clones, pre-transplant mixed lymphocyte reaction products were sequenced and compared with unstimulated pre-transplant donor and recipient T cells. The cohort enrolled 20 to 30 intestinal transplant recipients, one of whom was a retransplant, and 3 patients without pretransplant specimens were excluded. Donor T cell macrochimerism was defined as a peak of at least 4% donor T cells among recipient peripheral blood mononuclear cells. Samples from a few later patients were sequenced in-house on an Illumina MiSeq with MiXCR processing rather than by the commercial service.

In light of the paper, this sample's time point label describes: cells obtained before transplantation from donor or recipient. CD3+CD4+ and CD3+CD8+ populations were FACS-sorted from unstimulated pre-transplant donor and recipient cells taken from spleen or lymph nodes. Preparation of the library involved the immunoSEQ multiplex PCR assay. In most patients, genomic DNA was isolated using the Qiagen DNeasy Blood and Tissue Kit and sent frozen to Adaptive Biotechnologies for TCR sequencing. For most patients, genomic DNA was subjected to high-throughput TCR-beta CDR3 sequencing by Adaptive Biotechnologies. The authors processed their data as follows. TCR sequencing data were retrieved from Adaptive's ImmunoSEQ software for 18 patients, whereas a few other patients were processed with MiXCR and VDJtools. To correct CD4 versus CD8 sorting errors, any sequence found in both subsets at a frequency ratio below 5:1 was removed. CDR3 nucleotide sequences shared between donor and recipient were removed because their origin could not be assigned. At least 2-fold expansion over unstimulated cells and a minimum CFSE-low frequency of 0.002% (template counts) or 0.001% (read counts) were required for clones to be classified as alloreactive. A clone was considered mappable if detected in the sequenced pre-transplant spleen, lymph node, or MLR CFSE-low populations of the donor or recipient. The cumulative frequency of alloreactive clones was calculated as a percentage of all sequences, weighted by copy number. In TCRdb, the immuneACCESS table is reduced to in-frame sequences with V and J assigned. These tables do not hold every clone; where another copy was compared, an unresolved V gene accounts for under half, and the others remain unexplained. Clonal size and the V and J genes are those of that table, whereas D and trimming came from the DNA. For this sample there are about 89,000 clones; about 94% appear just once. The top ten constitute about 0.2% of the sample.

General study outcomes and caveats: Conclusions were limited by the relatively low number and heterogeneity of intestinal transplant patients. In the allografts of patients with donor T cell macrochimerism, GvH to HvG T cell clonal ratios were high. GvH clones were detected in recipient bone marrow, and some of these GvH clones were observed earlier in ileal mucosa or blood, consistent with an intestinal mucosal origin. Peak levels of circulating GvH clones were associated with declines in HvG clones early after transplant.

V and J are truncated by 5 bases and 5 bases respectively, leaving an intervening sequence of 9 bases. Reading from cysteine to phenylalanine, the CDR3 counts 12 amino acids. CDR3 DNA only is kept here, 36 bases in frame from base 1. Looking up the germline V gene yields CDR1 LGHNA and CDR2 YNFKEQ. Recombination connected TRBV4-2 to TRBJ2-5, with the D gene call left open. This TCR was sampled from a human donor who was the organ donor for an intestinal transplant. The sequencing here drew on unstimulated CD4+ T cells sorted from spleen or lymph node cells, taken before transplant. DNA sequence: TGTGCCAGCAGCAGCTCCGGGGAGACCCAGTACTTC. Its protein reads: CASSSSGETQYF.